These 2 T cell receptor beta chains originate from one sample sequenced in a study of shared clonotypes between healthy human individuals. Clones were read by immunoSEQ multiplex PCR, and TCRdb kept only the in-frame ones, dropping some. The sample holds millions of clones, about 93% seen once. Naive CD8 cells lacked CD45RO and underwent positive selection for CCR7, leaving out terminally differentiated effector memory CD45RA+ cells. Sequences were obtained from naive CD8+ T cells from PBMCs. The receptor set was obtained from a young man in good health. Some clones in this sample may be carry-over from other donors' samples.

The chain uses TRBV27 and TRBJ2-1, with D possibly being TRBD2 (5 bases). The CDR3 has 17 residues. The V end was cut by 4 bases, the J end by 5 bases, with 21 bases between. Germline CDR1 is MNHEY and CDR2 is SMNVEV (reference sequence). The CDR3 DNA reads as TGTGCCAGCAGTTCCCCGACTACAGAGGTACGGGACAATGAGCAGTTCTTC. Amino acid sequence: CASSSPTTEVRDNEQFF.

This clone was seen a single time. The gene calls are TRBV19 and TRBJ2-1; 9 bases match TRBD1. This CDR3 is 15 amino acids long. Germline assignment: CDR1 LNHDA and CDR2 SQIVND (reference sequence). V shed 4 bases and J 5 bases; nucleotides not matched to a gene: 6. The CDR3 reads CASSTWTGANNEQFF. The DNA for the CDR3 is TGTGCCAGTAGTACCTGGACAGGGGCCAACAATGAGCAGTTCTTC.